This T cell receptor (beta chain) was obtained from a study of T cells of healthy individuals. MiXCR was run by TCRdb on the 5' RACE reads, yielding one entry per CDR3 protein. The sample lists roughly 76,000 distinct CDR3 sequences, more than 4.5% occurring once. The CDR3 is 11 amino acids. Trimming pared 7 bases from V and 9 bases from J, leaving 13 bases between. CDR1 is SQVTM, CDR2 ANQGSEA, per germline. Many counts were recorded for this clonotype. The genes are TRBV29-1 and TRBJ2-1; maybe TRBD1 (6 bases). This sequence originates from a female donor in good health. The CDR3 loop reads CSANRVSEQFF. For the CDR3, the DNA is TGCAGCGCAAACAGGGTTAGTGAGCAGTTCTTC.